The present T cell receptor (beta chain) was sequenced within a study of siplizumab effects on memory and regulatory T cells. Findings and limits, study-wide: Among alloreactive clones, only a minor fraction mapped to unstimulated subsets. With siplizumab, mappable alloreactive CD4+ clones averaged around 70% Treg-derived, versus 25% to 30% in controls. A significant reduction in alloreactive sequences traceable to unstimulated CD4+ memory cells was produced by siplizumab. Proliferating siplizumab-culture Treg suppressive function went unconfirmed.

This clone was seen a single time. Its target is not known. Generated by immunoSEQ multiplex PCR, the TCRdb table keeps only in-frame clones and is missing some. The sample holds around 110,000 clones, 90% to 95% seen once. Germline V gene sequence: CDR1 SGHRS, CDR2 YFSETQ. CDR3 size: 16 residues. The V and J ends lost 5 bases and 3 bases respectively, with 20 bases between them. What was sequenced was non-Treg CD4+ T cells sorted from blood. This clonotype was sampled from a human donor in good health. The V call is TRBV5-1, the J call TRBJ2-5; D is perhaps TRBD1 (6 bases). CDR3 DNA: TGCGCCAGCAGACTAGGCCAGGGGCTACAAAAAGAGACCCAGTACTTC. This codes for CASRLGQGLQKETQYF.